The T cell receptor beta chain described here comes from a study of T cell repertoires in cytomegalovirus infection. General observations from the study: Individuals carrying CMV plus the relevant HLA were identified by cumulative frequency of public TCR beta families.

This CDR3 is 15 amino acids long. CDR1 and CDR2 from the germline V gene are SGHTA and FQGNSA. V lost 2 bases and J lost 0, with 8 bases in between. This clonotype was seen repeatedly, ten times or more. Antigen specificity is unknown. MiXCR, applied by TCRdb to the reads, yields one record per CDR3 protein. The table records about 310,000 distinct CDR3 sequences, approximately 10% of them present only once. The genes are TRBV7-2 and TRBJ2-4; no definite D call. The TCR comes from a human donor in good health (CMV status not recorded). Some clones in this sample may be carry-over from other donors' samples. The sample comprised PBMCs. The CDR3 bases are TGTGCCAGCAGCTTAAGTTTACTAGCCAAAAACATTCAGTACTTC. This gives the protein CASSLSLLAKNIQYF.